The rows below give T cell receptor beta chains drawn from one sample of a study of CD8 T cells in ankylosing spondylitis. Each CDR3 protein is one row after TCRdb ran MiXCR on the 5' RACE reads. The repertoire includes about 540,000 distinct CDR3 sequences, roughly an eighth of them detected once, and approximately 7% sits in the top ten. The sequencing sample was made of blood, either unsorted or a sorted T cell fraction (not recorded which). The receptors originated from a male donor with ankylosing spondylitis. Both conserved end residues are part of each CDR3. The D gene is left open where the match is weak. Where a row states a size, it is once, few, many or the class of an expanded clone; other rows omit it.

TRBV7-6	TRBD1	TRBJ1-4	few	CASSFQTGWDEKLFF	TGTGCCAGCAGCTTCCAGACAGGGTGGGATGAAAAACTGTTTTTT
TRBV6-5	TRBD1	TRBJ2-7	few	CASSYGTASTYEQYF	TGTGCCAGCAGTTACGGGACAGCCTCGACCTACGAGCAGTACTTC
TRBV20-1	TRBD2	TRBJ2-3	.	CSVPLAGGDTQYF	TGCAGTGTACCGCTAGCGGGAGGAGATACGCAGTATTTT
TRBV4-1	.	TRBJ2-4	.	CASSQGTGGAKNIQYF	TGCGCCAGCAGCCAAGGAACAGGTGGGGCCAAAAACATTCAGTACTTC
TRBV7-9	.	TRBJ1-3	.	CAVGQSSGNTIYF	TGTGCCGTTGGACAAAGCTCTGGAAACACCATATATTTT
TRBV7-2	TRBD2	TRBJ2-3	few	CASSLRSGRSSTDTQYF	TGTGCCAGCAGCTTGAGGAGCGGGAGGTCTAGCACAGATACGCAGTATTTT
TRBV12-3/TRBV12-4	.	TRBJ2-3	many	CASSFASRPDTQYF	TGTGCCAGCAGTTTCGCTAGCAGACCAGATACGCAGTATTTT
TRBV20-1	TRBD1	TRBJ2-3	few	CSAWDRGGTDTQYF	TGCAGTGCTTGGGACAGGGGAGGCACAGATACGCAGTATTTT
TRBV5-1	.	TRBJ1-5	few	CASSLQDGRNQPQHF	TGCGCCAGCAGCTTACAGGATGGGCGCAATCAGCCCCAGCATTTT
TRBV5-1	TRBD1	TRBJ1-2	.	CASSPTGARLKDGYTF	TGCGCCAGCAGCCCGACAGGGGCCCGACTTAAGGATGGCTACACCTTC
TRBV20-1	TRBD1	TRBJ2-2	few	CSARQGITNTGELFF	TGCAGTGCTCGACAGGGGATAACGAACACCGGGGAGCTGTTTTTT
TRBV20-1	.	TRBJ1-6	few	CSARDSQSSSYNSPLHF	TGCAGTGCTAGAGATTCGCAGTCAAGCTCCTATAATTCACCCCTCCACTTT
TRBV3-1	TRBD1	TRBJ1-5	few	CASSQGTGRSNQPQHF	TGTGCCAGCAGCCAAGGGACAGGGAGAAGCAATCAGCCCCAGCATTTT
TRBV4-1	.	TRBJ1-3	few	CASSRTWISGNTIYF	TGCGCCAGCAGCCGGACATGGATCTCTGGAAACACCATATATTTT
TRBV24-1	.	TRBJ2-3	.	CATSGSPGTDTQYF	TGTGCCACCAGTGGTAGCCCCGGGACAGATACGCAGTATTTT
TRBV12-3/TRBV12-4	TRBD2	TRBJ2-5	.	CASTPLAGVLETQYF	TGTGCCAGCACCCCATTGGCGGGAGTTTTGGAGACCCAGTACTTC
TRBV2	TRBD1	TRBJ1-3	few	CASSGGQVSGNTIYF	TGTGCCAGCAGTGGGGGACAGGTTTCTGGAAACACCATATATTTT
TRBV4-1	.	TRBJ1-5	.	CASSQGHNSNQPQHF	TGCGCCAGCAGCCAAGGACATAATAGCAATCAGCCCCAGCATTTT
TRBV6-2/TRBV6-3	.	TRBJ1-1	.	CASSLWGMGVEAFF	TGTGCCAGCAGTTTATGGGGCATGGGGGTTGAAGCTTTCTTT
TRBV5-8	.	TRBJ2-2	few	CASSIGTLTTGELFF	TGTGCCAGCAGCATCGGGACACTAACAACCGGGGAGCTGTTTTTT
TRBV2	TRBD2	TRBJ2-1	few	CASSSSSGAYNEQFF	TGTGCCAGCAGTTCCTCTAGCGGAGCTTACAATGAGCAGTTCTTC
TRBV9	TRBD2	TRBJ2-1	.	CASSVVTSGGFAQFF	TGTGCCAGCAGCGTAGTAACTAGCGGGGGCTTTGCGCAGTTCTTC
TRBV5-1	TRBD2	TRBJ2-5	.	CASSRGRYQETQYF	TGCGCCAGCAGCCGCGGGAGGTACCAAGAGACCCAGTACTTC
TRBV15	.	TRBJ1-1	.	CATSNDVRTEAFF	TGTGCCACCAGCAATGATGTGCGCACTGAAGCTTTCTTT
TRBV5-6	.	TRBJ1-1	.	CASSDWGRLNTEAFF	TGTGCCAGCAGCGATTGGGGGCGTTTGAACACTGAAGCTTTCTTT
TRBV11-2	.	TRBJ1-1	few	CASSLIRGFTEAFF	TGTGCCAGCAGTTTGATCAGGGGATTCACTGAAGCTTTCTTT
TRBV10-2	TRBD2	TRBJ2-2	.	CASKASGTAGAGELFF	TGCGCCAGCAAAGCTAGCGGGACGGCCGGGGCCGGGGAGCTGTTTTTT
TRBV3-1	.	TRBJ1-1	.	CASSQMGFGTEAFF	TGTGCCAGCAGCCAAATGGGGTTTGGCACTGAAGCTTTCTTT
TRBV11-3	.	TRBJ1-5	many	CASSQTNQPQHF	TGTGCCAGCAGCCAGACGAATCAGCCCCAGCATTTT
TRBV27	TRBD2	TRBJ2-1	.	CASGTSSGPLGNEQFF	TGTGCCAGCGGAACCTCTAGCGGACCATTAGGGAATGAGCAGTTCTTC
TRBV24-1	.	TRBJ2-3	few	CATSDLDGAGTDTQYF	TGTGCCACCAGTGATTTGGACGGGGCTGGCACAGATACGCAGTATTTT
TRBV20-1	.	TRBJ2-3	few	CSVSSHGTQYF	TGCAGTGTTTCCTCTCACGGTACGCAGTATTTT
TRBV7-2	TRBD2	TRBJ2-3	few	CASSFRLAGDTQYF	TGTGCCAGCAGCTTTAGACTAGCGGGAGATACGCAGTATTTT
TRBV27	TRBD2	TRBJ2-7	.	CASRWGGEQYF	TGTGCCAGCAGGTGGGGGGGGGAGCAGTACTTC
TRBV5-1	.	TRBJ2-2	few	CASSSGRGGGNRAGELFF	TGCGCCAGCAGCTCGGGACGTGGAGGGGGCAACCGGGCCGGGGAGCTGTTTTTT
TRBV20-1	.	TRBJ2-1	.	CSAKDRSGGNEQFF	TGCAGTGCTAAGGACAGGTCCGGGGGGAATGAGCAGTTCTTC
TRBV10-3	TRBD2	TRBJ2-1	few	CAITITSGSRSSYNEQFF	TGTGCCATCACCATTACTAGCGGGAGCCGAAGCTCCTACAATGAGCAGTTCTTC
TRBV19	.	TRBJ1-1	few	CASRAGGTTEAFF	TGTGCCAGCCGGGCCGGGGGAACCACTGAAGCTTTCTTT